The clone carrying this T cell receptor (beta chain) was detected only a few times. This entry belongs to a study of T-cell reconstitution after alpha-beta-depleted transplantation in children. This sample's TCRbeta library carried unique molecular identifier barcodes. TCRdb itself ran the PCR reads through MiXCR, one entry per CDR3 protein. In the table there are around 600,000 distinct CDR3 sequences, over 9.5% of which are singletons. Trimming took off 1 base at V and 0 bases at J, with 14 bases between the two ends. This CDR3 region has 17 residues. Per the germline V gene, CDR1 is SGHRS and CDR2 is YFSETQ.

Sequencing used PBMCs from the stem cell graft donor, obtained from the stem cell graft. The source is a human donor who donated a stem cell graft to a child with acute myeloid leukemia. The genes are TRBV5-1 and TRBJ2-1; no definite D call. CDR3 loop: CASSLLSPIDSYNEQFF. CDR3 sequence (DNA): TGCGCCAGCAGCTTGCTGTCGCCCATCGACTCCTACAATGAGCAGTTCTTC. Variable domain in full (rest from reference TRBV5-1 and TRBJ2-1): KAGVTQTPRYLIKTRGQQVTLSCSPISGHRSVSWYQQTPGQGLQFLFEYFSETQRNKGNFPGRFSGRQFSNSRSEMNVSTLELGDSALYLCASSLLSPIDSYNEQFFGPGTRLTVL.